A selection of T cell receptor beta chains follows, all from one sample in a study of early T cells in non-severe SARS-CoV-2 infection. TCRdb redid the calling of the 5' RACE reads with MiXCR, one entry per CDR3 protein. The sample yields about 30,000 distinct CDR3 sequences, about 6.1% seen once. Source material: whole blood. These TCRs come from an adult who was a healthcare worker with PCR-confirmed SARS-CoV-2 infection or an uninfected control (not recorded which). CDR3s leave out the opening cysteine and the closing phenylalanine or tryptophan.

TRBV13	TRBJ2-3	ASSTGLAGSTDTQY
TRBV18	TRBJ2-3	ASSPLGQPDTQY
TRBV19	TRBJ2-7	ASSIVPGSNYEQY
TRBV27	TRBJ1-6	ASKWTYNSPLH
TRBV7-2	TRBJ2-1	ASSLAAGGPHEQF
TRBV12-3/TRBV12-4	TRBJ1-5	ASRGTGNQPQH
TRBV5-1	TRBJ2-7	ASSSGTGDAEQY
TRBV14	TRBJ1-2	ASSAGANYGYT
TRBV15	TRBJ2-7	ATRAGGDPYEQY
TRBV7-2	TRBJ2-5	ASSLDTRGGGTQY
TRBV10-3	TRBJ1-2	ATQDEGGNYGYT
TRBV20-1	TRBJ1-6	SAGDTLRGLH
TRBV2	TRBJ2-7	ASSERLPNEQY
TRBV6-2/TRBV6-3	TRBJ2-1	ASTPRVTFSYNEQF
TRBV5-1	TRBJ2-7	ASSYRLAGAYEQY
TRBV18	TRBJ1-2	ASSPSQGRDYGYT
TRBV4-2	TRBJ2-1	ASSQDGVNVNEQF
TRBV5-1	TRBJ1-1	ASSLNVIMNTEAF
TRBV7-8	TRBJ1-2	ASSLVGGSYGYT
TRBV11-2	TRBJ2-3	ASSLPRDFYTDTQY
TRBV12-3/TRBV12-4	TRBJ2-2	ASSFVGGTGELF
TRBV20-1	TRBJ2-3	SAPRTSGNLLVGTDTQY
TRBV5-6	TRBJ2-1	ASSLSVTSGRNEQF
TRBV20-1	TRBJ1-6	SAREIRVSSYNSPLH
TRBV29-1	TRBJ1-2	SVGPAGGYT